This TCR beta chain was retrieved from a study of blood T cells in healthy people across ages. At the level of the study: Template switching picked up about one barcoded beta molecule for each two T cells. Findings and caveats of the study: Strong correlation linked observed beta diversity and percent naive T cells.

About this clonotype: The antigen is unknown.

Donors were healthy Caucasian individuals from Russia aged about 6 to 90. For the second PCR, which ran for roughly 6 to 12 cycles, a sample-barcoded 5' primer and a J-beta primer mix were used. Every sample produced at least 3 million CDR3-containing paired-end reads. One entry per CDR3 protein results from TCRdb running MiXCR on the 5' RACE reads. The sample shows about 830,000 distinct CDR3 sequences, more than 45% of them seen only once. There are 12 residues in the CDR3. V was trimmed by 4 bases and J by 6 bases, leaving 11 bases between them. The germline V gene encodes CDR1 SGHDT and CDR2 YYEEEE.

The sample consisted of blood. This chain joins TRBV5-6 and TRBJ2-7; D ambiguous. This sequence was found in a man under 40 in good health. CDR3 bases: TGTGCCAGCAGCCACGACCTGGGCGAGCAGTACTTC. Its translation: CASSHDLGEQYF.